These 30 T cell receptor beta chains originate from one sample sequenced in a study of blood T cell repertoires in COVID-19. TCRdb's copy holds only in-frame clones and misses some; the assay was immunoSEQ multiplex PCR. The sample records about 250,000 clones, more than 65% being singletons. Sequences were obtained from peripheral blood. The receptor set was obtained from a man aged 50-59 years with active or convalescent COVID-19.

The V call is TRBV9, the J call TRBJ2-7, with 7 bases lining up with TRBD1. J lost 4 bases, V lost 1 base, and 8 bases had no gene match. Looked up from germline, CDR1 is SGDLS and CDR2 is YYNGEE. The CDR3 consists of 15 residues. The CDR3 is CASSVTGTAIYEQYF. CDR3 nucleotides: TGTGCCAGCAGCGTAACCGGGACAGCGATATACGAGCAGTACTTC.

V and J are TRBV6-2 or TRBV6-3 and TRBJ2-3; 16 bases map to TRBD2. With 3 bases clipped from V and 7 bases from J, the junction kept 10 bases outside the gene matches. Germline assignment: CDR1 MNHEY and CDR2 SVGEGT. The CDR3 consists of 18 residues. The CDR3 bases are TGTGCCAGCAGTTATGGGACTAGCGGGGGGGCGAGAAAAAATACGCAGTATTTT. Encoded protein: CASSYGTSGGARKNTQYF.

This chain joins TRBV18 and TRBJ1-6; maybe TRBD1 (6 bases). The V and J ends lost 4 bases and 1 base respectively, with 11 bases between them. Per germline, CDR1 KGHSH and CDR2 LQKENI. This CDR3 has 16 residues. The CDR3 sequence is CASSQQQGSYNSPLHF. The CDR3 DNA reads TGTGCCAGCTCACAACAACAGGGATCCTATAATTCACCCCTCCACTTT.

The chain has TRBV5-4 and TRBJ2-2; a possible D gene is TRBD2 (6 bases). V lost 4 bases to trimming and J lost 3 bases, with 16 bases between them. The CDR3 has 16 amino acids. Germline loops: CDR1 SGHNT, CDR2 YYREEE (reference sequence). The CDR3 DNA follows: TGTGCCAGCAGCCCGCAAGTCGGGAGTGACACCGGGGAGCTGTTTTTT. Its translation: CASSPQVGSDTGELFF.

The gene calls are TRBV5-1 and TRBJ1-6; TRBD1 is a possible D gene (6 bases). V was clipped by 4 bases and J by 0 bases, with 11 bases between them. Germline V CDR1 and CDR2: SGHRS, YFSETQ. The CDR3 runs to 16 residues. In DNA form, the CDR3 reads TGCGCCAGCAGCCTGCTGGACAGCTCCTATAATTCACCCCTCCACTTT. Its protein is CASSLLDSSYNSPLHF.

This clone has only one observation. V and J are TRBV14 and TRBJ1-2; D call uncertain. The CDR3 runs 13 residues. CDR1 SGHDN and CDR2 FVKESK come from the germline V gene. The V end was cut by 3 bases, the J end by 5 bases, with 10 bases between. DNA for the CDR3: TGTGCCAGCAGCCAGGCCAGGTTATATGGCTACACCTTC. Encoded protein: CASSQARLYGYTF.

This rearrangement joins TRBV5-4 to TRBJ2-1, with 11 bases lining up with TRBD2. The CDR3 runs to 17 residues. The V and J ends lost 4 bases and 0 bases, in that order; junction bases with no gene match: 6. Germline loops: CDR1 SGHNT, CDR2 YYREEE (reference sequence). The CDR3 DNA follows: TGTGCCAGCAGCCGGACTAGCGGGCCGAGCTCCTACAATGAGCAGTTCTTC. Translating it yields CASSRTSGPSSYNEQFF.

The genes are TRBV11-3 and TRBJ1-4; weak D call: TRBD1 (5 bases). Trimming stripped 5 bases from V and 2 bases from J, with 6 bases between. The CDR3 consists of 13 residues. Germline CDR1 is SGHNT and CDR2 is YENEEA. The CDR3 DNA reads TGTGCCAGCAGCAGGGGTACTAATGAAAAACTGTTTTTT. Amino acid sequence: CASSRGTNEKLFF. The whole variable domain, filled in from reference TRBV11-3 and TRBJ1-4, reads EAGVVQSPRYKIIEKKQPVAFWCNPISGHNTLYWYLQNLGQGPELLIRYENEEAVDDSQLPKDRFSAERLKGVDSTLKIQPAELGDSAVYLCASSRGTNEKLFFGSGTQLSVL.

CDR3 residues: CASSFSGKLFF. CDR3 nucleotides: TGTGCCAGCAGTTTCTCCGGAAAACTGTTTTTT. V is TRBV12-3 or TRBV12-4 and J is TRBJ1-4; D gene uncertain. V dropped 3 bases and J dropped 10 bases, with 6 bases sitting between them. This CDR3 is 11 amino acids long.

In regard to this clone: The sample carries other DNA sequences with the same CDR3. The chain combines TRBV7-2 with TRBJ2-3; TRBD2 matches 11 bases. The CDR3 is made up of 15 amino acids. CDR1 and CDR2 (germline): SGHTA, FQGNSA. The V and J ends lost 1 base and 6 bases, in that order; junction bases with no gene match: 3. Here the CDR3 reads CASSLVSGGADTQYF. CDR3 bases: TGTGCCAGCAGCTTAGTTAGCGGGGGGGCCGATACGCAGTATTTT. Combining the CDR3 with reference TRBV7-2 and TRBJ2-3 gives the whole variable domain GAGVSQSPSNKVTEKGKDVELRCDPISGHTALYWYRQSLGQGLEFLIYFQGNSAPDKSGLPSDRFSAERTGGSVSTLTIQRTQQEDSAVYLCASSLVSGGADTQYFGPGTRLTVL.

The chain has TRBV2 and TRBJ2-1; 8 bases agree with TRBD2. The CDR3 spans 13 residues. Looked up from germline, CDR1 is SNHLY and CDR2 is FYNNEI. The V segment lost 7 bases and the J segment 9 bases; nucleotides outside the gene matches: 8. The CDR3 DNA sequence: TGTGCCAGCAAGGAGCGGGGGCAGACTGAGCAGTTCTTC. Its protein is CASKERGQTEQFF.

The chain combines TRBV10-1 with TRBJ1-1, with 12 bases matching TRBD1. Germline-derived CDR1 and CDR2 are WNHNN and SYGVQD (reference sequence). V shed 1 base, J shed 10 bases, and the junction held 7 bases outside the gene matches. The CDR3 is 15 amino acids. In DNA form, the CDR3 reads TGCGCCAGCAGTGAGTGGGGACAGGGGGCGTTTATAGCTTTCTTT. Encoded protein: CASSEWGQGAFIAFF.

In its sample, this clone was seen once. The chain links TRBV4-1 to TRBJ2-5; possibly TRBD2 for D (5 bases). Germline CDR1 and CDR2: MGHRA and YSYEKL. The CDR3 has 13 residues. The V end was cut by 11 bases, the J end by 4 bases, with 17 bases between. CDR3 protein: CASAYGLRETQYF. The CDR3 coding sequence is TGCGCCTCAGCGTACGGACTTAGAGAGACCCAGTACTTC.

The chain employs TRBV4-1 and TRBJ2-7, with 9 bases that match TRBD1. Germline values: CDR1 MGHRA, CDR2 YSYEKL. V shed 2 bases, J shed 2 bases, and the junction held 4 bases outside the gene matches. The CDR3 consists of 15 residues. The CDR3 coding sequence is TGCGCCAGCAGCCAATACGGGACAGGGACCTACGAGCAGTACTTC. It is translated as CASSQYGTGTYEQYF.

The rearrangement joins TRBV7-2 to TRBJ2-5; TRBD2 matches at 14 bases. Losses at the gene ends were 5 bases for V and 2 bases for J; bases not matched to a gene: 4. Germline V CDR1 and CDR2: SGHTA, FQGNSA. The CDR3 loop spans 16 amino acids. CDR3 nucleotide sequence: TGTGCCAGCAGCAAAAGACTAGCGGGGGGGCAAGAGACCCAGTACTTC. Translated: CASSKRLAGGQETQYF.

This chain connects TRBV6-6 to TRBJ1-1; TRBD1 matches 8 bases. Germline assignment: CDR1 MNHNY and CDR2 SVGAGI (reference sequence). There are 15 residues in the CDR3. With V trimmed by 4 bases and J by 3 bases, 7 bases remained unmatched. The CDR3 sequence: CASSSRTGRHTEAFF. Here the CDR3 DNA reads TGTGCCAGCAGTTCGCGGACAGGGAGGCACACTGAAGCTTTCTTT.

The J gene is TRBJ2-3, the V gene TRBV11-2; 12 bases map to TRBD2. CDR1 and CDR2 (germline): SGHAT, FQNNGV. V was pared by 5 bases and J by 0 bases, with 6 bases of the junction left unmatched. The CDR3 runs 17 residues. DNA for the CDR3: TGTGCCAGCAGCCCGCGGACTAGCGGGACTAGCACAGATACGCAGTATTTT. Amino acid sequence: CASSPRTSGTSTDTQYF.

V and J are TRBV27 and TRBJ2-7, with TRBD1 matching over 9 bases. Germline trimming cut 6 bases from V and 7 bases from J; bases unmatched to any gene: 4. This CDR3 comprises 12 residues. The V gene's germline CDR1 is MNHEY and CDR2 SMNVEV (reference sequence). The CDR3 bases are TGTGCCAGCAGGACAGGGGGAGGAGAGCAGTACTTC. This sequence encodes CASRTGGGEQYF.

The CDR3 here is CASSSGGLAGDTQYF. CDR3 coding DNA: TGTGCCAGCAGTTCGGGGGGACTAGCGGGGGATACGCAGTATTTT. The J gene is TRBJ2-3, the V gene TRBV28; 13 nucleotides match TRBD2. The germline gives CDR1 MDHEN, CDR2 SYDVKM. The CDR3 has 15 residues. V gave up 4 bases and J gave up 6 bases; unmatched junction bases: 4.

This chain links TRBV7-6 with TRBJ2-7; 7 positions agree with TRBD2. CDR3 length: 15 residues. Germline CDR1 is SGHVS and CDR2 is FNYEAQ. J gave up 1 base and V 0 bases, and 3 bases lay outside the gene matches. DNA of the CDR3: TGTGCCAGCAGCTTAGCGCCAGCGGGGTCCTACGAGCAGTACTTC. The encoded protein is CASSLAPAGSYEQYF.

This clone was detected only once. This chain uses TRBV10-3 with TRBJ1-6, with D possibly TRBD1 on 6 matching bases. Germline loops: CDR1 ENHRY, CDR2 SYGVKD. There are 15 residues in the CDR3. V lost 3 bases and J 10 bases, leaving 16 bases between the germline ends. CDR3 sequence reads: CAISEVGQGKSPLHF. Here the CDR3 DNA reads TGTGCCATCAGTGAAGTGGGGCAGGGGAAATCACCCCTCCACTTT.

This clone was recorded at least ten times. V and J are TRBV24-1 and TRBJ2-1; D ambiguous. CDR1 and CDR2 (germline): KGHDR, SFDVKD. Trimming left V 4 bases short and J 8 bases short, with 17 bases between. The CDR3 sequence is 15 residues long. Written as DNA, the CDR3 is TGTGCCACCAGTGAAGGCACGCCGAATCGGGATGAGCAGTTCTTC. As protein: CATSEGTPNRDEQFF.

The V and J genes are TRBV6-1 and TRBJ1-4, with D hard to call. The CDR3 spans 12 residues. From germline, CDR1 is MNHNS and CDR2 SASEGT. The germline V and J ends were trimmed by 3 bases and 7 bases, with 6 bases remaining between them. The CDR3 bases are TGTGCCAGCAGTGACGGTGGTGAAAAACTGTTTTTT. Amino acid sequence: CASSDGGEKLFF.

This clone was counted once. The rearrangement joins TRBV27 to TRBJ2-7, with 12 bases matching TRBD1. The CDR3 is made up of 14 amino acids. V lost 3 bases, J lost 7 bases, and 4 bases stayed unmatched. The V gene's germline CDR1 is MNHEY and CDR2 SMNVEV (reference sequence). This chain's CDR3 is CASSLGTGGREQYF. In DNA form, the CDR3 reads TGTGCCAGCAGTTTGGGGACAGGGGGCAGGGAGCAGTACTTC.

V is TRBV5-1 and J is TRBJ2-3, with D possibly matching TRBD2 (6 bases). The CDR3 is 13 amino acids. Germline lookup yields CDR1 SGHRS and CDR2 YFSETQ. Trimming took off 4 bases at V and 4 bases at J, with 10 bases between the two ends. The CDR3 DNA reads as TGCGCCAGCAGCCCAACGGGGGCAGATACGCAGTATTTT. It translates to CASSPTGADTQYF.

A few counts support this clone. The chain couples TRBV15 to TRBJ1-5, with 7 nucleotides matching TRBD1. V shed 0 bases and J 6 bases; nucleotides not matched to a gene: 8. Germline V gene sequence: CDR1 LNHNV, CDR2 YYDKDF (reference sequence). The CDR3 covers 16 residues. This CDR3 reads CATSRDRGQESQPQHF. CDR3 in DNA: TGTGCCACCAGCAGAGATCGCGGACAGGAGAGTCAGCCCCAGCATTTT.

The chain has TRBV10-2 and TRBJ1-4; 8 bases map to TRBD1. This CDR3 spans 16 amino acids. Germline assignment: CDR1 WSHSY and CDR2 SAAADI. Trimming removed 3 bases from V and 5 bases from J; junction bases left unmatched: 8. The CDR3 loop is CASSDHKTGVNEKLFF. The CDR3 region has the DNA TGCGCCAGCAGTGACCACAAGACAGGGGTGAATGAAAAACTGTTTTTT.

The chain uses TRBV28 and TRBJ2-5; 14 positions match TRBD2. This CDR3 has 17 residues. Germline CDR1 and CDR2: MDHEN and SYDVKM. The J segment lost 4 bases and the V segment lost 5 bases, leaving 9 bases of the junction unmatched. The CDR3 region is CASSALGTSGGGETQYF. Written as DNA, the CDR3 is TGTGCCAGCAGTGCCTTGGGGACTAGCGGGGGAGGAGAGACCCAGTACTTC. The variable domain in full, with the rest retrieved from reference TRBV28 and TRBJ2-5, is DVKVTQSSRYLVKRTGEKVFLECVQDMDHENMFWYRQDPGLGLRLIYFSYDVKMKEKGDIPEGYSVSREKKERFSLILESASTNQTSMYLCASSALGTSGGGETQYFGPGTRLLVL.

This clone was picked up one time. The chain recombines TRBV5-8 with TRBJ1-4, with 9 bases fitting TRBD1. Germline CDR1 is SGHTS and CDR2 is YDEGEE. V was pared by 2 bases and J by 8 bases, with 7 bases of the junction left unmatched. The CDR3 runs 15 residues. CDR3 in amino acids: CASSLGGQGQEKLFF. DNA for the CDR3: TGTGCCAGCAGCTTAGGGGGACAGGGACAAGAAAAACTGTTTTTT.

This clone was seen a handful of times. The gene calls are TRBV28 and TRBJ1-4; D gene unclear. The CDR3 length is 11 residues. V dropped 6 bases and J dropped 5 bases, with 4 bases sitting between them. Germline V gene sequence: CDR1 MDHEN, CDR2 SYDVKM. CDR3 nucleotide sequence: TGTGCCAGCAGCGTAAATGAAAAACTGTTTTTT. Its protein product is CASSVNEKLFF.